The clone carrying this T cell receptor beta chain was seen many times. The antigen is undetermined. Germline V gene lookup returns CDR1 ENHRY and CDR2 SYGVKD. CDR3 length: 18 amino acids. Trimming removed 5 bases from V and 8 bases from J, with 27 bases in between. TCRdb's copy holds only in-frame clones and misses some; the assay was immunoSEQ multiplex PCR. The table lists just under 45,000 clones, less than 75% of them singletons. The sample comes from a study of radiotherapy plus CTLA-4 blockade in lung cancer. Overall study: In 18% of patients, objective responses were seen; around 34% had disease control.

Overall study findings and caveats: How blood T cell clones changed early, along with interferon-beta, reportedly forecast response best.

This TCR derives from a human donor with non-small cell lung cancer who had a partial response to radiotherapy plus ipilimumab. V gene TRBV10-3 combines with J gene TRBJ1-4; TRBD1 might be the D (6 bases). Sequenced material: peripheral blood, taken from a patient treated with radiotherapy plus ipilimumab. The CDR3 sequence is CAISPFLRDTPHGEKLFF. The CDR3 DNA sequence: TGTGCCATCAGTCCCTTTCTAAGGGACACCCCTCATGGGGAAAAACTGTTTTTT.